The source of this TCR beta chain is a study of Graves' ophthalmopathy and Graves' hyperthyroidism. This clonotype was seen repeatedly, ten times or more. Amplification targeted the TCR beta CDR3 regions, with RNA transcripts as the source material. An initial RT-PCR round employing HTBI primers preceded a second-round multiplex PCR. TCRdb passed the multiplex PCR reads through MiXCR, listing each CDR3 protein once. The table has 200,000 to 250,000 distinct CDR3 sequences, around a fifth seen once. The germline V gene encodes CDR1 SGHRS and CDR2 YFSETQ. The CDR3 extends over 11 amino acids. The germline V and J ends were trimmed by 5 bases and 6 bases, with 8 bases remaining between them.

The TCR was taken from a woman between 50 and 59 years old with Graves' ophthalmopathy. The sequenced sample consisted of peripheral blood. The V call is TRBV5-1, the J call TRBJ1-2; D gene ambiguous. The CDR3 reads CASRNSDGYTF. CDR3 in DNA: TGCGCCAGCAGAAACAGTGATGGCTACACCTTC.